The entry that follows covers one T cell receptor (beta chain) sequence. The data originate from a study of blood T cell repertoires in COVID-19. The CDR3 length is 18 residues. V was shortened by 2 bases and J by 6 bases, with 24 bases between the two germline ends. The germline V gene encodes CDR1 LGHNT and CDR2 FRNRAP. Per the original data handling: For nucleated cells, counts were estimated from reference gene primer amplification. Libraries were prepared by immunoSEQ multiplex PCR; TCRdb keeps only in-frame clonotypes and omits some of them. The V and J calls and clone size come from that table; D and trimming were worked out from the DNA. Seen here are about 180,000 clones, approximately 85% observed once, and the top ten hold under 8%.

The V gene is TRBV12-5, the J gene TRBJ2-3, with a possible D match to TRBD1 (5 bases). The sequence derives from a man aged 35-49 years who had recovered from COVID-19. Sample: PBMCs or T cells enriched from blood (not recorded which). The CDR3, as DNA: TGTGCTAGTGGTTTGCTGACGTGGGGCCCGCCGCCAGGGGATACGCAGTATTTT. Its protein product is CASGLLTWGPPPGDTQYF.